Only a few counts were recorded for the clone carrying this TCR beta chain. A much larger clone differs from this one at a single base, so this may be a read error. The sample is drawn from a study of blood T cells in healthy people across ages. With a J-beta primer mix and a sample-barcoded 5' primer, a second PCR ran about 6 to 11 cycles. MiXCR was run by TCRdb on the 5' RACE reads, yielding one entry per CDR3 protein. The data contain hundreds of thousands of distinct CDR3 sequences, about 28% of them singletons. V dropped 3 bases and J dropped 2 bases, with 15 bases sitting between them. Germline values: CDR1 DFQATT, CDR2 SNEGSKA (reference sequence). The CDR3 covers 15 residues.

The chain links TRBV20-1 to TRBJ2-3; D is undetermined. This sequence originates from a woman of 80 years or more in good health. Sequenced: blood. The CDR3 DNA follows: TGCAGTGCTAGTTCTGGAACCCTCTCCACAGATACGCAGTATTTT. The encoded protein is CSASSGTLSTDTQYF.